The rows below give T cell receptor beta chains drawn from one sample of a study of tumor-infiltrating lymphocytes in primary liver carcinoma. TCRdb itself ran the multiplex PCR reads through MiXCR, one entry per CDR3 protein. This repertoire shows 47,000 or so distinct CDR3 sequences, 70% to 75% found once; its top ten account for roughly 24%. Sequencing was performed on liver tumor tissue from sampling region 3. These TCRs come from a man in his forties with primary liver carcinoma and hepatitis B virus infection. The CDR3 runs from the conserved cysteine through the conserved F or W. The D gene is left open where the match is weak. Size is stated for part of the rows, as once, few or many counts, or as a class when the clone is expanded.

d_call j_call clone_size v_call cdr3_aa cdr3_nt
TRBD2 TRBJ2-1 - TRBV11-2 CASSSPGGGHYNEQFF TGTGCCAGCAGCTCGCCCGGCGGGGGGCACTACAATGAGCAGTTCTTC
- TRBJ2-7 few TRBV18 CASSSSLYEQYF TGTGCCAGCTCATCGTCATTATACGAGCAGTACTTC
- TRBJ2-2 - TRBV11-2 CASSLGQGLNTGELFF TGTGCCAGCAGCTTAGGACAGGGACTTAACACCGGGGAGCTGTTTTTT
TRBD2 TRBJ2-1 - TRBV24-1 CATSDLGAGGRNEQFF TGTGCCACCAGTGATTTGGGGGCGGGAGGACGTAATGAGCAGTTCTTC
- TRBJ2-1 many TRBV10-3 CAIKPWGRELNNEQFF TGTGCCATCAAACCCTGGGGGCGGGAGTTAAACAATGAGCAGTTCTTC
- TRBJ1-6 many TRBV6-1 CASSEMVSGRSPLHF TGTGCCAGCAGTGAAATGGTCTCCGGGAGGTCACCCCTCCACTTT
- TRBJ2-1 - TRBV19 CASSIRAGVIDEQFF TGTGCCAGTAGTATAAGGGCAGGAGTCATCGATGAGCAGTTCTTC
- TRBJ2-2 - TRBV6-1 CTSNRAESQSNTGKLFF TGTACCAGCAACCGGGCCGAGAGTCAGTCGAACACCGGGAAGCTGTTTTTT
- TRBJ2-3 - TRBV18 CASPPPVVDTQYF TGTGCCAGCCCACCCCCCGTAGTGGATACGCAGTATTTT
- TRBJ1-1 many TRBV7-9 CASSLATGVDEAFF TGTGCCAGCAGCTTAGCGACCGGGGTAGATGAAGCTTTCTTT
TRBD2 TRBJ2-7 - TRBV11-2 CAGGTGLVGLYEQYF TGTGCCGGCGGAACCGGACTAGTGGGCCTCTACGAGCAGTACTTC
- TRBJ1-1 - TRBV10-1 CASSLTENIEAFF TGCGCCAGCAGTCTGACAGAGAATATTGAAGCTTTCTTC
- TRBJ1-6 - TRBV6-1 CASAQSSGNSPLHF TGTGCCAGCGCACAGTCGTCTGGGAATTCACCCCTCCACTTT
TRBD2 TRBJ2-1 - TRBV29-1 CSVGNSGRLRGSYSEQFF TGCAGCGTTGGTAATAGCGGGAGACTCAGGGGCTCTTACAGTGAGCAGTTCTTC
- TRBJ2-1 - TRBV10-2 CASNKNHNEQFF TGCGCCAGCAACAAGAACCACAATGAGCAGTTCTTC
- TRBJ1-1 - TRBV29-1 CGVSLNIEAFF TGCGGCGTTTCTTTGAACATTGAAGCTTTCTTT
TRBD2 TRBJ2-5 - TRBV6-6 CASSIKTSGSLETQYF TGTGCCAGCAGTATTAAGACTAGCGGGAGTTTAGAGACCCAGTACTTC
- TRBJ2-3 - TRBV7-3 CASSLQEGDTQYF TGTGCCAGCAGCTTACAAGAAGGCGATACGCAGTATTTT
- TRBJ2-7 - TRBV28 CTNSFRGLYEQYF TGTACCAACAGTTTCCGAGGTCTTTACGAGCAGTACTTC
- TRBJ2-3 - TRBV11-2 CASSTGRFPEPQYF TGTGCCAGCAGCACCGGACGATTTCCCGAACCCCAGTATTTT
- TRBJ2-7 - TRBV12-3/TRBV12-4 CVTSLSGGSYEQYF TGTGTCACCAGTTTAAGTGGGGGCTCCTACGAGCAGTACTTC
TRBD2 TRBJ2-1 many TRBV12-3/TRBV12-4 CASSLKASGSSYNEQFF TGTGCCAGCAGTTTAAAGGCTAGCGGGAGCTCCTACAATGAGCAGTTCTTC
- TRBJ2-7 - TRBV11-2 CACTPLEAAHYEHYF TGTGCCTGCACCCCCTTGGAAGCAGCCCACTACGAGCACTACTTC
- TRBJ2-3 - TRBV28 CASSFVGGTDTQYF TGTGCCAGCAGTTTCGTGGGCGGCACCGATACGCAGTATTTT
- TRBJ2-7 - TRBV12-3/TRBV12-4 CPSGPHYEQYF TGTCCCAGCGGTCCTCACTACGAGCAGTACTTC
TRBD2 TRBJ2-1 once TRBV11-2 CASSSNFGLAMGEQFF TGTGCCAGCAGCTCGAATTTCGGACTAGCCATGGGTGAGCAGTTCTTC
- TRBJ2-1 - TRBV2 CASSEGYLSYNEQFF TGTGCCAGCAGTGAGGGGTATCTATCCTACAATGAGCAGTTCTTC
- TRBJ2-1 - TRBV12-3/TRBV12-4 CANSVLGGGSYNEQFF TGTGCCAATAGTGTCCTCGGGGGCGGGAGTTACAATGAGCAGTTCTTC
- TRBJ2-1 - TRBV6-1 CVNSEVLASYDAQFF TGTGTCAACAGTGAGGTACTAGCTTCCTACGATGCGCAGTTCTTC
- TRBJ1-5 - TRBV5-8 CASSLEGTCHQPQHF TGTGCCAGCAGCTTGGAGGGGACGTGTCATCAGCCCCAGCATTTT
TRBD2 TRBJ2-1 - TRBV14 CASNQATGSGRSQRGYEQFF TGTGCCAGCAACCAAGCCACCGGGTCAGGTCGGAGTCAGCGGGGGTATGAACAGTTCTTC
TRBD1 TRBJ2-7 - TRBV6-5 CVSSYSRQGGERYF TGTGTCAGCAGTTACTCTAGACAGGGGGGCGAGCGGTACTTC
TRBD2 TRBJ2-2 - TRBV29-1 CSVEDSAGAHGELFF TGCAGTGTTGAAGACTCCGCGGGAGCCCACGGGGAGCTGTTTTTT
TRBD1 TRBJ2-2 - TRBV6-6 CNSSSLGQGAEELFF TGTAACAGCAGTTCCCTGGGGCAGGGGGCCGAGGAGCTGTTTTTT
- TRBJ2-1 - TRBV6-5 CASSPLDPQDNEQFF TGTGCCAGCAGTCCACTAGATCCCCAGGACAATGAGCAGTTTTTC
TRBD2 TRBJ2-5 - TRBV7-8 CASSLKGGGRVGEAQYF TGTGCCAGCAGCTTAAAGGGTGGCGGGAGGGTAGGAGAGGCCCAGTACTTC
- TRBJ2-3 - TRBV9 CASSVGDTQYF TGTGCCAGCAGCGTAGGAGATACGCAGTATTTT
- TRBJ1-3 - TRBV12-3/TRBV12-4 CASSSRLERDTIYF TGTGCCAGCAGTTCACGTCTCGAGAGGGACACCATATATTTT
TRBD1 TRBJ2-7 - TRBV6-8 CVSSWGQVATGEQYF TGTGTCAGCAGTTGGGGACAGGTCGCTACGGGAGAGCAGTACTTC
TRBD1 TRBJ1-4 - TRBV6-5 CTSSKDRGDEKLFF TGTACCAGCAGCAAGGACAGGGGGGATGAAAAACTGTTTTTT
- TRBJ2-2 once TRBV6-5 CVSSLWGELIF TGTGTCAGCAGCCTCTGGGGGGAGCTGATTTTT
- TRBJ2-7 - TRBV11-2 CASSSSVGISYEQYF TGTGCCAGCAGCTCATCTGTGGGAATATCCTACGAACAGTACTTC
TRBD1 TRBJ2-2 - TRBV12-3/TRBV12-4 CASNRQGINTGELSF TGTGCCAGCAATCGACAGGGGATTAACACCGGGGAGCTGTCTTTT
- TRBJ2-7 - TRBV29-1 CSVSNAGGAFYEQYF TGCAGCGTTTCGAACGCTGGAGGTGCCTTCTACGAGCAGTACTTC
- TRBJ1-1 - TRBV28 CACSLQTGLGTEAFF TGTGCCTGCAGTCTCCAAACGGGGCTGGGAACTGAAGCTTTCTTT
TRBD1 TRBJ2-7 - TRBV11-2 CASSSTGGRRYVQYF TGTGCTAGCAGCTCTACAGGGGGGCGGAGGTACGTGCAGTACTTC
- TRBJ2-2 once TRBV14 CTSSLHRDTGELFF TGTACCAGCAGCTTGCACCGGGACACCGGGGAGCTGTTTTTT
TRBD1 TRBJ2-3 - TRBV6-6 CASSHVWVRGLTDTQYF TGTGCCAGCAGTCACGTCTGGGTCAGGGGGTTGACAGATACGCAGTATTTT
TRBD2 TRBJ2-7 many TRBV6-1 CASSESREGQYF TGTGCCAGCAGTGAATCTCGGGAGGGGCAGTACTTC
- TRBJ2-7 - TRBV3-1 CASSHGQRSSYEQYF TGTGCCAGCAGCCACGGACAGCGTAGCTCCTACGAGCAGTACTTC
- TRBJ1-3 - TRBV4-2 CANNQEDRAGNTIYF TGTGCCAACAACCAAGAGGACAGAGCTGGAAACACCATATATTTT
- TRBJ2-1 once TRBV12-3/TRBV12-4 CVTIGLAGLGEQFF TGTGTCACCATTGGACTTGCGGGGCTTGGTGAGCAGTTCTTC
- TRBJ1-2 - TRBV24-1 CATSEQWTYGYTF TGTGCCACCAGTGAACAGTGGACCTATGGCTACACCTTC
TRBD2 TRBJ2-1 once TRBV11-2 CTNSLGIGLAMGEQFF TGTACCAACAGCTTGGGTATCGGACTAGCCATGGGTGAGCAGTTCTTC
- TRBJ2-7 medium-sized TRBV6-1 CASSGLFYEQYF TGTGCCAGCAGTGGTCTATTCTACGAGCAGTACTTC
TRBD1 TRBJ2-7 - TRBV29-1 CSVGTGLRQYF TGCAGCGTCGGGACAGGTTTACGGCAGTACTTC
- TRBJ2-2 - TRBV11-2 CVSSVVGRGTGELFF TGTGTCAGCAGCGTAGTCGGAAGGGGCACCGGGGAGCTGTTTTTT
- TRBJ2-3 - TRBV29-1 CSVAGGCGTDTQYF TGCAGCGTTGCCGGGGGTTGTGGCACAGATACCCAGTATTTT